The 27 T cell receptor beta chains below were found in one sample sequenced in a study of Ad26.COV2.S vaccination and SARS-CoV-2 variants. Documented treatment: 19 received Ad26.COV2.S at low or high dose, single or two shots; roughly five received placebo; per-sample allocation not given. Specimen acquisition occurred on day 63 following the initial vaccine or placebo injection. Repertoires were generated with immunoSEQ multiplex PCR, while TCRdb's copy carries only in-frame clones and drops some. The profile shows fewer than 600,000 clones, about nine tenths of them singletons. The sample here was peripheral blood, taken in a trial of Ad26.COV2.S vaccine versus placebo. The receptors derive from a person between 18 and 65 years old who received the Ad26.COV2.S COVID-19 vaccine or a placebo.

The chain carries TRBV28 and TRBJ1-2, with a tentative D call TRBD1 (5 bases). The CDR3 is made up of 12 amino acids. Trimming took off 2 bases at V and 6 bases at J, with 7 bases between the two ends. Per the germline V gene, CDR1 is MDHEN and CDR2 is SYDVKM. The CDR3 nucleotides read TGTGCCAGCAGTTTAGGACAAGATGGCTACACCTTC. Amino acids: CASSLGQDGYTF.

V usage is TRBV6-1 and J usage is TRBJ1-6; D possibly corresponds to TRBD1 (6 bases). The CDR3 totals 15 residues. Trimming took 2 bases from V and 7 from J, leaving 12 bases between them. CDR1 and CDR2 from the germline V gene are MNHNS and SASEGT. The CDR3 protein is CASSELGGLNSPLHF. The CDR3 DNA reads TGTGCCAGCAGTGAATTGGGGGGGCTGAATTCACCCCTCCACTTT.

CDR3 sequence: CASSRQGAFYEQYF. For the CDR3, the DNA is TGTGCCAGCAGTCGACAGGGGGCCTTCTACGAGCAGTACTTC. V usage is TRBV28 and J usage is TRBJ2-7, with TRBD1 matching over 10 bases. V lost 5 bases and J lost 3; bases outside the gene matches: 4. Germline V gives CDR1 MDHEN, CDR2 SYDVKM. The CDR3 is made up of 14 amino acids.

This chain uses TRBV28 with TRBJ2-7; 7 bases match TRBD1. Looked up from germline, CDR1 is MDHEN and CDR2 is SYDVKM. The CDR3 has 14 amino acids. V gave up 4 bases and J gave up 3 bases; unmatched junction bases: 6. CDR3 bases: TGTGCCAGCAGTTCGGGACAGCCGGGCTACGAGCAGTACTTC. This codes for CASSSGQPGYEQYF.

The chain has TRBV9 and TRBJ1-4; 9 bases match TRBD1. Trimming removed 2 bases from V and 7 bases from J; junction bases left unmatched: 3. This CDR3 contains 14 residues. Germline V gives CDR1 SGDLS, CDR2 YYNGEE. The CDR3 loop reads CASSVATGGEKLFF. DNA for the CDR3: TGTGCCAGCAGCGTTGCGACAGGGGGTGAAAAACTGTTTTTT.

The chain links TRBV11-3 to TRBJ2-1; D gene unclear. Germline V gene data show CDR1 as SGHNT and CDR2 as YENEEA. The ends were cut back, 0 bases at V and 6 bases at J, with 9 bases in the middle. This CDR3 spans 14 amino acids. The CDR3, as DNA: TGTGCCAGCAGCTTAGATTTTAGGGTCAATGAGCAGTTCTTC. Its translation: CASSLDFRVNEQFF.

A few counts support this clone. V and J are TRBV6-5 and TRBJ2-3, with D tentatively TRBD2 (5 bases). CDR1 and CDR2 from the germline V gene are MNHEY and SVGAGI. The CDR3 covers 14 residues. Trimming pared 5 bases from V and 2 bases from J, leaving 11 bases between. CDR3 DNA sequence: TGTGCCAGCAGTACCGGGATGTTCACAGATACGCAGTATTTT. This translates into CASSTGMFTDTQYF.

CDR3 bases: TGTGCCAGCAGCTTGGAGCAGGGCCTTTACAATGAGCAGTTCTTC. This translates into CASSLEQGLYNEQFF. The chain has TRBV5-5 and TRBJ2-1; D possibly corresponds to TRBD1 (5 bases). Germline V lookup: CDR1 SGHKS, CDR2 YYEKEE (reference sequence). The CDR3 sequence is 15 residues long. V was shortened by 0 bases and J by 4 bases, with 11 bases between the two germline ends.

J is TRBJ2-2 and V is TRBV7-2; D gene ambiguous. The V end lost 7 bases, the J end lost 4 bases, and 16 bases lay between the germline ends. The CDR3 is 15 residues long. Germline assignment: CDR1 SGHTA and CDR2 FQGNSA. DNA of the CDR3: TGTGCCAGCACCCCGTGGGGTAAGGCCACCGGGGAGCTGTTTTTT. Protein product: CASTPWGKATGELFF.

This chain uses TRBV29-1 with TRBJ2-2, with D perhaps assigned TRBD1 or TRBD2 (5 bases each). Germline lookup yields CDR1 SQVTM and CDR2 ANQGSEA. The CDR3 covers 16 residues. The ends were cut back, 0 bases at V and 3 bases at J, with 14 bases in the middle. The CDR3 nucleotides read TGCAGCGTTGAAGATATTAATCAGGGAGACACCGGGGAGCTGTTTTTT. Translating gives CSVEDINQGDTGELFF.

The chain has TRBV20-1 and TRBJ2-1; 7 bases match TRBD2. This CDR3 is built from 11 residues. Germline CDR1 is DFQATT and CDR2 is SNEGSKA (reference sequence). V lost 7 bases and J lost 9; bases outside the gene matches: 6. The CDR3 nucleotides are TGCAGTGTTCCGCGGGGGAGTGAGCAGTTCTTC. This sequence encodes CSVPRGSEQFF.

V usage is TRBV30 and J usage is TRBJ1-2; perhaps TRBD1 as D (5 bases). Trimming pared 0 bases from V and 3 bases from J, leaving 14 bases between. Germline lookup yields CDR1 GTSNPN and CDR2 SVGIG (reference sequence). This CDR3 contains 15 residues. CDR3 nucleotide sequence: TGTGCCTGGAGTGTCGTCGGGGCTTCATACTATGGCTACACCTTC. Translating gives CAWSVVGASYYGYTF.

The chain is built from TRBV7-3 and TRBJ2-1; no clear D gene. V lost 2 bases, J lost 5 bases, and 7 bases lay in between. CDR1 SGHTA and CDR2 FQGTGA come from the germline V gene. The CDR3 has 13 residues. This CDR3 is CASSLLDHNEQFF. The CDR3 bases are TGTGCCAGCAGCTTATTAGACCACAATGAGCAGTTCTTC.

The CDR3 protein is CASSSSTGEDTQYF. Here the CDR3 DNA reads TGTGCCAGCAGCTCCTCGACAGGGGAGGATACGCAGTATTTT. This chain uses TRBV7-9 with TRBJ2-3; 8 bases line up with TRBD1. The CDR3 covers 14 residues. Trimming removed 4 bases from V and 6 bases from J; junction bases left unmatched: 6. The germline V gene has CDR1 SEHNR and CDR2 FQNEAQ (reference sequence).

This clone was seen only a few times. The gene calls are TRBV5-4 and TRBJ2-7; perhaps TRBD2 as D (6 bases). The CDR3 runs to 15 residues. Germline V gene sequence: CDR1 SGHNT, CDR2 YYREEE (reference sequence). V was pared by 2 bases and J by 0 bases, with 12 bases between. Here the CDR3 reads CASSFGSGASYEQYF. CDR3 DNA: TGTGCCAGCAGCTTCGGGAGTGGGGCCTCCTACGAGCAGTACTTC.

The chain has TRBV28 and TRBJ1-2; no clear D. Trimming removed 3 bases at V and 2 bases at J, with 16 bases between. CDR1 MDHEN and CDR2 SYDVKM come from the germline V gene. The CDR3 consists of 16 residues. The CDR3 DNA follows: TGTGCCAGCAGTTTTTTGCCGGCGGGCTTAAACTATGGCTACACCTTC. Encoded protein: CASSFLPAGLNYGYTF.

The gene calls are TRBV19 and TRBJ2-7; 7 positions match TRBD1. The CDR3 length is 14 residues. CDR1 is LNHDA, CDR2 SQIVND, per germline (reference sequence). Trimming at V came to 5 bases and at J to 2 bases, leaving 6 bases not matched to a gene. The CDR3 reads CASSPRQGAYEQYF. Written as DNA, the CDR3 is TGTGCCAGTAGTCCCCGCCAGGGGGCCTACGAGCAGTACTTC.

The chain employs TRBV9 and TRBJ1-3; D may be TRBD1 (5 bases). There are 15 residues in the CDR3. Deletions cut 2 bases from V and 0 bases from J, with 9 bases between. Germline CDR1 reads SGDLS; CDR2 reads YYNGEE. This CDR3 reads CASSVGVNSGNTIYF. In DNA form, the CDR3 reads TGTGCCAGCAGCGTGGGGGTTAACTCTGGAAACACCATATATTTT.

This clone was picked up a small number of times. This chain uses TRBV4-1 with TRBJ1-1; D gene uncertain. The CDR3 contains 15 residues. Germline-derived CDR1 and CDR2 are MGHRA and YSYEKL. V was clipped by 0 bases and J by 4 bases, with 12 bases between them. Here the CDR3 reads CASSQEPGLSTEAFF. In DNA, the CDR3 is TGCGCCAGCAGCCAAGAGCCGGGGTTGAGCACTGAAGCTTTCTTT.

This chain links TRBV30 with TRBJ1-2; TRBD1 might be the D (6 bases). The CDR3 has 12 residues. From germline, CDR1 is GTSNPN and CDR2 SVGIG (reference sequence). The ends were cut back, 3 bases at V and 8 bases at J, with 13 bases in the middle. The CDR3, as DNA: TGTGCCTGGAGCGCCACAGGGTCGGGCTACACCTTC. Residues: CAWSATGSGYTF. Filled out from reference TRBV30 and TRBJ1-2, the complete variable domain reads SQTIHQWPATLVQPVGSPLSLECTVEGTSNPNLYWYRQAAGRGLQLLFYSVGIGQISSEVPQNLSASRPQDRQFILSSKKLLLSDSGFYLCAWSATGSGYTFGSGTRLTVV.

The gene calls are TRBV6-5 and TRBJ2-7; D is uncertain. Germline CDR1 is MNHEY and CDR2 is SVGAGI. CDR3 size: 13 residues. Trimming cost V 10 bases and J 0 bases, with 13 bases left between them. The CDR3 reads CATKHASSYEQYF. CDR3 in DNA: TGTGCCACCAAACACGCGAGCTCCTACGAGCAGTACTTC.

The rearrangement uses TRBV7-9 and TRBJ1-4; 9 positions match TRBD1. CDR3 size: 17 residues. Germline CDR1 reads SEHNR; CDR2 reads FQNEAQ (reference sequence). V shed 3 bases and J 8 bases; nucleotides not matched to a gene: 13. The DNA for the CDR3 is TGTGCCAGCAGCTTGGCACAGGGGGCCGGTGATGGCGAAAAACTGTTTTTT. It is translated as CASSLAQGAGDGEKLFF.

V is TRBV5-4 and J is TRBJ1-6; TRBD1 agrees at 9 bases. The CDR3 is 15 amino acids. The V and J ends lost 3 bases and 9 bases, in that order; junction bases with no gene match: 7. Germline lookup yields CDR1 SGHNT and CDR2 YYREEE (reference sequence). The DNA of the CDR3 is TGTGCCAGCAGCTCCCGACAGGGGGTCGGTTCACCCCTCCACTTT. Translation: CASSSRQGVGSPLHF. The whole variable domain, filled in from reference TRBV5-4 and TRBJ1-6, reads ETGVTQSPTHLIKTRGQQVTLRCSSQSGHNTVSWYQQALGQGPQFIFQYYREEENGRGNFPPRFSGLQFPNYSSELNVNALELDDSALYLCASSSRQGVGSPLHFGNGTRLTVT.

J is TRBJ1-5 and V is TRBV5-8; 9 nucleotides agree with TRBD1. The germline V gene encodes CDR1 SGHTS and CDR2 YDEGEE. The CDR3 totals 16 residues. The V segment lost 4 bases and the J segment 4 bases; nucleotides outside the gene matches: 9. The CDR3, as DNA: TGTGCCAGCAGCCCGGGGACAGGGACAAAAAATCAGCCCCAGCATTTT. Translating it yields CASSPGTGTKNQPQHF.

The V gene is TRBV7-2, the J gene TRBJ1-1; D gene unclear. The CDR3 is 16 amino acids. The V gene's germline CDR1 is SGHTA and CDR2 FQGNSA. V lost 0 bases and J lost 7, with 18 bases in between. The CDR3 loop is CASSLASPQGSFEAFF. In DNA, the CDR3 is TGTGCCAGCAGCTTAGCTTCCCCTCAAGGGTCGTTTGAAGCTTTCTTT.

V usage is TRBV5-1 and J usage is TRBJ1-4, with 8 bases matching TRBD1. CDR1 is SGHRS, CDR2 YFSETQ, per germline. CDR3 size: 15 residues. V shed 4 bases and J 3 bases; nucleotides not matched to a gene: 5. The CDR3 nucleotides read TGCGCCAGCAGCGAGGACAGGGTAGCTAATGAAAAACTGTTTTTT. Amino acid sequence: CASSEDRVANEKLFF.

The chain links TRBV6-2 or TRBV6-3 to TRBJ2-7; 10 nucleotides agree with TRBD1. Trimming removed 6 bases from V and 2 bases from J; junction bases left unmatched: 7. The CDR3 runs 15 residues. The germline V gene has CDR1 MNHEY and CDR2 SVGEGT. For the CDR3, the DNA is TGTGCCAGCAGCCCCCGGACAGGGGGGACCTACGAGCAGTACTTC. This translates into CASSPRTGGTYEQYF.